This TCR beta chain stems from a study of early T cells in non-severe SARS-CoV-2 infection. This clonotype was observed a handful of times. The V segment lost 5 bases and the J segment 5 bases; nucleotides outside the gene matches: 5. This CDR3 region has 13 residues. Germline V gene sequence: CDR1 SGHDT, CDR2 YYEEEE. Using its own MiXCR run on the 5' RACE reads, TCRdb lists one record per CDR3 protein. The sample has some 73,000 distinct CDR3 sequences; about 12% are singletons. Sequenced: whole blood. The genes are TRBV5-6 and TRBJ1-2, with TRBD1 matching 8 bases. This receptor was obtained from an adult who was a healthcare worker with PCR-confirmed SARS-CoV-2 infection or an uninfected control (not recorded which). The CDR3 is CASRPDRAYGYTF. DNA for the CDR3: TGTGCCAGCAGACCGGACAGGGCTTATGGCTACACCTTC.